This T cell receptor beta chain is drawn from a study of blood T cell repertoires in COVID-19. On the study more broadly: Material from acute and convalescent COVID-19 was sourced from the United States, Italy and Spain.

The assay was immunoSEQ multiplex PCR, and TCRdb's table has in-frame clones only and misses some. The sample includes around 100,000 clones, roughly two thirds of them seen just once. The source of this sequence is a man older than 75 with acute or convalescent COVID-19. Sequenced input: peripheral blood.

The CDR3 sequence: CASSYLNIQYF. Written as DNA, the CDR3 is TGTGCCAGCAGTTACCTAAACATTCAGTACTTC. V and J are TRBV6-2 or TRBV6-3 and TRBJ2-4, with unresolved D. The V end was cut by 2 bases, the J end by 6 bases, with 2 bases between. The CDR3 is made up of 11 amino acids. From germline, CDR1 is MNHEY and CDR2 SVGEGT.